The rows below give T cell receptor beta chains drawn from one sample of a study of T cells after posttransplantation cyclophosphamide. Clones were read by immunoSEQ multiplex PCR, and TCRdb kept only the in-frame ones, dropping some. This table has about 11,000 clones, about 89% appearing once. Material: CD4+ T cells sorted from PBMCs, obtained after allogeneic stem cell transplant with posttransplant cyclophosphamide. Receptors were obtained from a male patient in his thirties who received an allogeneic stem cell transplant from a related donor, was CMV-positive, and had acute GVHD only. The graft donor may account for some of the T cells. Each CDR3 is given with its conserved first and last residue. A D gene is named only where the DNA matches it firmly. Clone size is stated in some rows and not others, as once, few, many or a class when expanded.

d_call	v_call	j_call	clone_size	cdr3_nt	cdr3_aa
TRBD1	TRBV5-1	TRBJ1-5	NA	TGCGCCAGCAGCCCGACAGGGGATCAGCCCCAGCATTTT	CASSPTGDQPQHF
NA	TRBV4-3	TRBJ2-1	NA	TGCGCCAGCAGCCAAGATCGGGGGAGTCAGTTCTTC	CASSQDRGSQFF
TRBD1	TRBV19	TRBJ2-1	NA	TGTGCCAGTAGTTTCCTCGGACAGGCGAGTGAGCAGTTCTTC	CASSFLGQASEQFF
NA	TRBV11-2	TRBJ1-1	once	TGTGCCAGCAGCTTAGATAGAGGGAGTGAAGCTTTCTTT	CASSLDRGSEAFF
NA	TRBV7-2	TRBJ1-1	NA	TGTGCCAGCAGGAAACAGGGTGGGGCGAACACTGAAGCTTTCTTT	CASRKQGGANTEAFF
NA	TRBV5-4	TRBJ1-6	NA	TGTGCCAGCAGCTTGATGGGGACAACTCATTCACCCCTCCACTTT	CASSLMGTTHSPLHF
NA	TRBV27	TRBJ1-4	NA	TGTGCCAGCAGTCTACAGGGTCGTGAAAAACTGTTTTTT	CASSLQGREKLFF
TRBD1	TRBV28	TRBJ1-1	NA	TGTGCCAGCAGTCTGGGACAGGGTTACACTGAAGCTTTCTTT	CASSLGQGYTEAFF
NA	TRBV4-1	TRBJ1-3	NA	TGCGCCAGCAGCCCTCATAGGACAGCCTCTGGAAACACCATATATTTT	CASSPHRTASGNTIYF
NA	TRBV11-2	TRBJ2-7	NA	TGTGCCAGCAGCTTAGATTTGCAGGATCCTCCCTACGAGCAGTACTTC	CASSLDLQDPPYEQYF
NA	TRBV20-1	TRBJ1-1	NA	TGCAGTGCTAACAGGGATGCTGAAGCTTTCTTT	CSANRDAEAFF
NA	TRBV6-5	TRBJ1-3	NA	TGTGCCAGCAGTCAGGGCGTAAACTCTGGAAACACCATATATTTT	CASSQGVNSGNTIYF
TRBD1	TRBV9	TRBJ2-1	NA	TGTGCCAGCAGCGTAGTCGGACAGGGGGGTGGACAGGCGAATGAGCAGTTCTTC	CASSVVGQGGGQANEQFF
TRBD1	TRBV5-1	TRBJ1-4	once	TGCGCCAGCAGCGCTCGACAGGGAGCGGCAAAACTGTTTTTT	CASSARQGAAKLFF
TRBD1	TRBV12-5	TRBJ2-3	NA	TGTGCTAGTGGCCAGACAGGGCTACAGGGAGATACGCAGTATTTT	CASGQTGLQGDTQYF
NA	TRBV19	TRBJ1-4	NA	TGTGCCAGTAGTTTGCGGGGGACTAATGAAAAACTGTTTTTT	CASSLRGTNEKLFF
NA	TRBV5-4	TRBJ1-2	NA	TGTGCCAGCAGCCCAGATAAGTGGGGCTACACCTTC	CASSPDKWGYTF
NA	TRBV2	TRBJ1-3	NA	TGTGCCAGCACCCCCTTTGAGGGCGTCTCTGGAAACACCATATATTTT	CASTPFEGVSGNTIYF
NA	TRBV11-3	TRBJ2-1	NA	TGTGCCAGCAGCTTAGATGTGGGACTCTACAATGAGCAGTTCTTC	CASSLDVGLYNEQFF
TRBD1	TRBV6-6	TRBJ1-6	NA	TGTGCCAGCATCCTAGGACAGGGGGGGGGTTCACCCCTCCACTTT	CASILGQGGGSPLHF
NA	TRBV7-2	TRBJ1-3	NA	TGTGCCAGCAGCTTAGCGGGGGGGTACTCTGGAAACACCATATATTTT	CASSLAGGYSGNTIYF
TRBD2	TRBV9	TRBJ2-1	few	TGTGCCAGCAGCGGAACTAGCGGGGGGGCAAATGAGCAGTTCTTC	CASSGTSGGANEQFF
TRBD1	TRBV6-1	TRBJ2-3	few	TGTGCCACCTTTAGACAGGGCGGGTTCACAGATACGCAGTATTTT	CATFRQGGFTDTQYF
TRBD1	TRBV7-9	TRBJ2-5	NA	TGTGCCAGCAGCCACAACAGGGGGCAGGAGACCCAGTACTTC	CASSHNRGQETQYF
NA	TRBV27	TRBJ1-6	NA	TGTGCCAGCAGTTTATGGGCAGGGCGCTACTATAATTCCCCCCTCCACTTT	CASSLWAGRYYNSPLHF
TRBD1	TRBV25-1	TRBJ1-2	NA	TGTGCCAGCAGTGAATATGAACAGGGGGGAGGCTACACCTTC	CASSEYEQGGGYTF
TRBD1	TRBV11-3	TRBJ2-7	NA	TGTGCCAGCAGCTTCGCGGGACAGGGGACCTACGAGCAGTACTTC	CASSFAGQGTYEQYF
NA	TRBV9	TRBJ1-1	NA	TGTGCCAGCAGCCCCCAACCCCTCGGGGTGAACACTGAAGCTTTCTTT	CASSPQPLGVNTEAFF
NA	TRBV30	TRBJ1-5	NA	TGTGCCTGGAGCCCCTGGGGCAAGTCCTCCAATCAGCCCCAGCATTTT	CAWSPWGKSSNQPQHF
NA	TRBV7-6	TRBJ2-1	NA	TGTGCCAGCAGCCCCGACAGGAACAATGAGCAGTTCTTC	CASSPDRNNEQFF
NA	TRBV21-1	TRBJ2-3	NA	TGTGCCAGCAGCAATGGGGACAGGAGCACAGATACGCAGTATTTT	CASSNGDRSTDTQYF
TRBD2	TRBV9	TRBJ2-1	few	TGTGCCAGCAGCAGAGACTTAGCGGGGGGCTTCTCCTACAATGAGCAGTTCTTC	CASSRDLAGGFSYNEQFF
NA	TRBV4-1	TRBJ2-7	NA	TGCGCCAGCAGCCAACGAGACGTTGCAGGGGTCTACGAGCAGTACTTC	CASSQRDVAGVYEQYF
NA	TRBV19	TRBJ1-6	NA	TGTGCCAGTAGTAAACCCCGCCAGGGGAGTCTGGGTTCACCCCTCCACTTT	CASSKPRQGSLGSPLHF
NA	TRBV14	TRBJ1-3	NA	TGTGCCAGCAGCCAAAATGACAGCCCTGGAAACACCATATATTTT	CASSQNDSPGNTIYF
NA	TRBV5-4	TRBJ1-4	few	TGTGCCAGCAGCTTGGCAGCAACTAATGAAAAACTGTTTTTT	CASSLAATNEKLFF
NA	TRBV10-1	TRBJ1-4	few	TGCGCCACCCGGGACACCGGGAATGAAAAACTGTTTTTT	CATRDTGNEKLFF
NA	TRBV7-2	TRBJ2-7	few	TGTGCCAGCAGCTTAGCCCAGTCTGGCTCCTACGAGCAGTACTTC	CASSLAQSGSYEQYF
NA	TRBV5-1	TRBJ1-1	NA	TGCGCCAGCAGCTCGGACAGCCCGAACACTGAAGCTTTCTTT	CASSSDSPNTEAFF